This TCR beta chain was identified during a study of blood T cell repertoires in COVID-19. Across the whole study: COVID-19 samples collected from the United States, Italy and Spain covered acute and convalescent phases. In each case, the material was cDNA or gDNA derived from T cells, B-cell-depleted T cells, or PBMCs.

In the authors' workflow: Reference gene primer amplification in the assay estimated nucleated cell counts. The data were produced by immunoSEQ multiplex PCR, yet TCRdb's version contains in-frame clones alone and is incomplete. The DNA gave D and trimming, while V, J and clone size come from that table. The sample records 310,000 or so clones, around 88% being singletons. This TCR was recovered from a woman between 50 and 59 years old with acute or convalescent COVID-19. Input material: peripheral blood.

This CDR3 reads CASSDGQGAGNEQFF. DNA of the CDR3: TGTGCCAGCAGCGATGGACAGGGGGCGGGCAATGAGCAGTTCTTC. V and J are TRBV11-3 and TRBJ2-1, with 11 bases fitting TRBD1. This CDR3 comprises 15 residues. CDR1 and CDR2 from the germline V gene are SGHNT and YENEEA. The V and J ends lost 5 bases and 6 bases, in that order; junction bases with no gene match: 6.